Listed below are T cell receptor beta chains from one sample, sequenced in a study of blood T cell repertoires in COVID-19. Profiled with immunoSEQ multiplex PCR; TCRdb holds only in-frame clones, not every one. There are 55,000 to 65,000 clones in the sample; around 83% occur only once, and approximately 3.6% lies in the top ten. The sequenced sample was peripheral blood. The receptors come from a woman of 80 years or more with acute or convalescent COVID-19. Both conserved end residues are part of each CDR3. A D gene is named only where the DNA matches it firmly. Clone sizes are given selectively: once, few, many, or a class where the clone is expanded.

>TRBV4-3|TRBD1|TRBJ2-1|NA
CASSHPGQVSYNEQFF
TGCGCCAGCAGCCACCCCGGACAGGTTTCCTACAATGAGCAGTTCTTC
>TRBV27|NA|TRBJ1-6|NA
CASSFRSYNSPLHF
TGTGCCAGCAGTTTTCGGAGCTATAATTCACCCCTCCACTTT
>TRBV5-1|TRBD1|TRBJ1-2|NA
CASSLGTGIYGYTF
TGCGCCAGCAGCTTAGGGACAGGGATCTATGGCTACACCTTC
>TRBV5-1|TRBD2|TRBJ2-5|NA
CASSSPAGEETQYF
TGCGCCAGCAGCTCACCTGCGGGGGAGGAGACCCAGTACTTC
>TRBV6-6|TRBD1|TRBJ1-5|NA
CASSPQGAQPQHF
TGTGCCAGCAGTCCACAGGGGGCTCAGCCCCAGCATTTT
>TRBV7-2|TRBD1|TRBJ2-7|NA
CASSPTGGDQYEQYF
TGTGCCAGCAGCCCCACAGGGGGCGACCAGTACGAGCAGTACTTC
>TRBV11-2|NA|TRBJ1-2|NA
CASQRGYGYTF
TGTGCCAGCCAGCGGGGCTATGGCTACACCTTC
>TRBV11-2|NA|TRBJ2-6|NA
CASSRDSGANVLTF
TGTGCCAGCAGCCGGGACTCTGGGGCCAACGTCCTGACTTTC
>TRBV5-1|TRBD1|TRBJ1-2|NA
CASSLGAGQGIGYTF
TGCGCCAGCAGCTTGGGGGCAGGACAGGGGATCGGCTACACCTTC
>TRBV4-2|TRBD2|TRBJ2-3|NA
CASSQEAAGGPTDTQYF
TGTGCCAGCAGCCAAGAGGCAGCGGGGGGGCCAACAGATACGCAGTATTTT
>TRBV28|NA|TRBJ1-5|NA
CASRTGGSSNQPQHF
TGTGCCAGCAGGACCGGGGGTTCGAGCAATCAGCCCCAGCATTTT
>TRBV6-2/TRBV6-3|NA|TRBJ1-5|NA
CASSSGVRDYQPQHF
TGTGCCAGCAGTTCAGGGGTCCGGGATTATCAGCCCCAGCATTTT
>TRBV28|TRBD1|TRBJ1-2|NA
CASSAGGLLKNYGYTF
TGTGCCAGCAGTGCAGGGGGTTTGCTTAAGAACTATGGCTACACCTTC
>TRBV5-4|NA|TRBJ2-2|NA
CASSLAGRTGELFF
TGTGCCAGCAGCTTGGCAGGGAGGACCGGGGAGCTGTTTTTT
>TRBV19|NA|TRBJ2-1|NA
CASQETEHSYNEQFF
TGTGCCAGTCAGGAGACAGAGCACTCCTACAATGAGCAGTTCTTC
>TRBV24-1|NA|TRBJ2-7|NA
CATSDLWGEQCF
TGTGCCACCAGTGATTTGTGGGGCGAGCAGTGCTTC
>TRBV10-3|TRBD1|TRBJ2-7|NA
CAISDPDREYEQYF
TGTGCCATCAGTGACCCGGACAGGGAATACGAGCAGTACTTC
>TRBV7-2|TRBD1|TRBJ2-7|NA
CASTETTGGAYEQYF
TGTGCCAGCACCGAAACGACAGGGGGCGCATACGAGCAGTACTTC
>TRBV3-1/TRBV3-2|NA|TRBJ2-1|NA
CASSQGPVGLSYNEQFF
TGTGCCAGCAGCCAAGGCCCAGTAGGACTGTCCTACAATGAGCAGTTCTTC
>TRBV4-2|TRBD2|TRBJ2-5|NA
CASSDGLAGASQRETQYF
TGTGCCAGCAGCGACGGACTAGCGGGGGCCTCCCAAAGGGAGACCCAGTACTTC
>TRBV7-9|NA|TRBJ1-1|few
CASSLERGANTEAFF
TGTGCCAGCAGCTTAGAGCGGGGGGCAAACACTGAAGCTTTCTTT
>TRBV3-1/TRBV3-2|TRBD1|TRBJ2-7|NA
CASSQVPGQGYEQYF
TGTGCCAGCAGCCAGGTTCCGGGACAGGGCTACGAGCAGTACTTC
>TRBV13|TRBD2|TRBJ2-7|NA
CASSAGTSGRNEQYF
TGTGCCAGCAGCGCCGGGACTAGCGGGAGGAACGAGCAGTACTTC
>TRBV5-1|NA|TRBJ2-6|NA
CASSSSSSGANVLTF
TGCGCCAGCAGCTCCTCGAGCTCTGGGGCCAACGTCCTGACTTTC
>TRBV30|TRBD1|TRBJ1-5|NA
CAWNRGSNQPQHF
TGTGCCTGGAACAGGGGGAGCAATCAGCCCCAGCATTTT
>TRBV5-1|NA|TRBJ2-7|NA
CASSQLSTGSEQYF
TGCGCCAGCAGCCAGCTATCTACAGGGTCCGAGCAGTACTTC
>TRBV5-1|TRBD1|TRBJ1-2|NA
CASSPNPGQLYGYTF
TGCGCCAGCAGCCCCAATCCGGGACAGTTATATGGCTACACCTTC
>TRBV6-1|NA|TRBJ1-2|NA
CASSEFTQGNYGYTF
TGTGCCAGCAGTGAATTTACCCAGGGTAACTATGGCTACACCTTC
>TRBV29-1|NA|TRBJ1-2|NA
CSVERGTGYGYTF
TGCAGCGTTGAACGGGGAACTGGCTATGGCTACACCTTC
>TRBV11-1|NA|TRBJ1-1|NA
CASSRDIETEAFF
TGTGCCAGCAGCCGGGACATCGAAACAGAAGCTTTCTTT
>TRBV5-1|TRBD2|TRBJ2-7|NA
CASSLAGSGGSARTYEQYF
TGCGCCAGCAGCTTGGCGGGTTCCGGCGGGAGCGCTCGAACCTACGAGCAGTACTTC
>TRBV19|TRBD1|TRBJ1-1|NA
CASSLTTGLGVGAEAFF
TGTGCCAGTAGTCTAACGACAGGGTTGGGGGTTGGCGCTGAAGCTTTCTTT
>TRBV4-2|NA|TRBJ2-7|NA
CASSQERGTYEQYF
TGTGCCAGCAGCCAAGAAAGGGGCACCTACGAGCAGTACTTC
>TRBV5-1|TRBD2|TRBJ2-5|once
CASSTGLAGGERTQYF
TGCGCCAGCAGCACGGGACTCGCGGGGGGGGAGAGGACCCAGTACTTC
>TRBV6-2/TRBV6-3|NA|TRBJ2-1|NA
CASSQLNIRGRRVF
TGTGCCAGCAGTCAACTCAATATCAGGGGCCGCCGGGTCTTC
>TRBV3-1/TRBV3-2|NA|TRBJ1-4|few
CASSQQTTNEKLFF
TGTGCCAGCAGCCAACAGACAACTAATGAAAAACTGTTTTTT
>TRBV24-1|NA|TRBJ2-3|NA
CATSDLRGTSSTDTQYF
TGTGCCACCAGTGACCTACGCGGGACCTCTAGCACAGATACGCAGTATTTT
>TRBV2|NA|TRBJ1-2|NA
CASSLRQGQGVGYTF
TGTGCCAGCAGTCTTCGCCAAGGGCAGGGCGTTGGCTACACCTTC
>TRBV19|TRBD2|TRBJ2-2|NA
CASSRLASGGDTGELFF
TGTGCCAGTAGTAGGTTGGCGAGCGGGGGGGATACCGGGGAGCTGTTTTTT
>TRBV28|NA|TRBJ1-1|NA
CASSLPLEGKTEAFF
TGTGCCAGCAGTTTACCCCTCGAGGGAAAAACTGAAGCTTTCTTT
>TRBV5-1|TRBD2|TRBJ2-2|NA
CASKGPGLANTGELFF
TGCGCCAGCAAGGGGCCAGGACTAGCCAACACCGGGGAGCTGTTTTTT
>TRBV19|TRBD1|TRBJ2-7|NA
CASRVQGQGAYEQYF
TGTGCCAGTAGAGTTCAGGGACAGGGTGCCTACGAGCAGTACTTC
>TRBV5-1|TRBD1|TRBJ1-2|few
CASAPGQGASGYTF
TGCGCCAGCGCCCCAGGCCAGGGGGCGTCCGGCTACACCTTC